This T cell receptor (beta chain) was found in a study of blood T cell repertoires in COVID-19. The germline CDR1 and CDR2 sequences are SQVTM and ANQGSEA. The CDR3 sequence is 15 residues long. The V segment lost 3 bases and the J segment 3 bases; nucleotides outside the gene matches: 9. Cohort 3 recovery required two negative PCRs, clearance, or symptom resolution. Only in-frame clones appear in the TCRdb table, and some are missing; sequencing was by immunoSEQ multiplex PCR. The table shows about 320,000 clones, with more than 75% occurring only once. Sequenced input: PBMCs or T cells enriched from blood (not recorded which). The chain employs TRBV29-1 and TRBJ2-3; TRBD1 matches at 7 bases. This TCR was recovered from a man aged 55 to 69 who had recovered from COVID-19. The CDR3 sequence is CSVDGRQGLTDTQYF. CDR3 DNA sequence: TGCAGCGTTGATGGTAGACAGGGTTTGACAGATACGCAGTATTTT.